A selection of T cell receptor beta chains follows, all from one sample in a study of PD-1 blockade in mismatch repair-deficient tumors. The data were produced by immunoSEQ multiplex PCR, yet TCRdb's version contains in-frame clones alone and is incomplete. The repertoire includes under 95,000 clones, approximately 80% of them detected once, and roughly 5.5% sits in the top ten. This specimen consisted of peripheral blood, obtained 44 weeks after starting pembrolizumab. The receptor set was obtained from an adult with mismatch repair-deficient cancer. Both conserved end residues are part of each CDR3. Each record gives: J gene, V gene, clone size, CDR3 protein. Clone sizes are given selectively: once, few, many, or a class where the clone is expanded.

TRBJ2-1 | TRBV19 | . | CASSIVAGVLNEQFF
TRBJ2-3 | TRBV14 | . | CASSQAGADTQYF
TRBJ1-5 | TRBV15 | . | CATSRPGQGWNQPQHF
TRBJ2-7 | TRBV10-2 | . | CASSRGGTYEQYF
TRBJ1-5 | TRBV9 | . | CASSVEGGRQPQHF
TRBJ2-1 | TRBV18 | . | CASSPPRGEGKNEQFF
TRBJ2-6 | TRBV25-1 | . | CASSDDISTSGANVLTF
TRBJ2-5 | TRBV10-3 | . | CAISEAGGALETQYF
TRBJ1-3 | TRBV5-1 | . | CASREGYGNTIYF
TRBJ1-2 | TRBV5-6 | . | CASSFRQVSEYGYTF
TRBJ1-5 | TRBV6-5 | once | CASSYPGTSNQPQHF
TRBJ1-2 | TRBV4-3 | many | CASSQGPTLDGYTF
TRBJ2-6 | TRBV7-3 | . | CASSPVLSGANVLTF
TRBJ1-5 | TRBV4-2 | . | CASSPQGLQSMSNQPQHF
TRBJ2-3 | TRBV29-1 | . | CSVRGVARTDTQYF
TRBJ2-6 | TRBV19 | . | CASSIVLTGANVLTF
TRBJ1-1 | TRBV18 | once | CASSPSGGGTEAFF
TRBJ2-1 | TRBV5-1 | . | CASSDPGLAGVEQFF
TRBJ1-5 | TRBV19 | few | CARTQGFQPQHF
TRBJ1-2 | TRBV2 | few | CASTLGTGNYGYTF
TRBJ1-1 | TRBV10-3 | . | CAIRQGNTEAFF
TRBJ1-5 | TRBV6-5 | . | CASRPTGVNQPQHF
TRBJ2-5 | TRBV5-6 | . | CASTRGLGQETQYF
TRBJ1-1 | TRBV7-8 | . | CASSLAPGNTEAFF
TRBJ1-3 | TRBV6-1 | . | CASSGDLGVSGNTIYF
TRBJ1-1 | TRBV6-1 | few | CASSLPLGRAFF
TRBJ1-6 | TRBV6-5 | . | CASSQDDWNSPLHF
TRBJ1-2 | TRBV27 | . | CASSPQYDTGNLRRQRGYTF
TRBJ1-2 | TRBV5-1 | . | CASSQEGRNYGYTF
TRBJ2-1 | TRBV4-1 | . | CASSQITTPILFF
TRBJ1-4 | TRBV27 | . | CASPRGGDRGSTNEKLFF
TRBJ2-2 | TRBV2 | once | CASSELAENTGELFF
TRBJ2-7 | TRBV14 | . | CASSQGLAGPYEQYF
TRBJ2-7 | TRBV6-5 | . | CASSHQRDRVYEQYF
TRBJ2-5 | TRBV29-1 | . | CSAGGTGSETQYF
TRBJ2-1 | TRBV7-9 | once | CASSLLAGLNEQFF
TRBJ1-4 | TRBV7-9 | . | CATKRDRGGEKLFF
TRBJ1-2 | TRBV7-3 | few | CASSSSTGEGYTF
TRBJ2-7 | TRBV6-1 | many | CASSVGGVSYEQYF
TRBJ1-4 | TRBV7-8 | . | CASSLDNSPTNEKLFF
TRBJ2-7 | TRBV7-9 | . | CASSSNYEQYF
TRBJ1-2 | TRBV29-1 | . | CSVEPQTGANYGYTF
TRBJ1-4 | TRBV4-1 | . | CASSRNEKLFF
TRBJ1-4 | TRBV7-8 | . | CASSPRGDGNPANEKLFF
TRBJ1-3 | TRBV19 | . | CASSRGQGDSGNTIYF
TRBJ1-2 | TRBV7-2 | . | CASSLDGLSGYTF
TRBJ2-7 | TRBV7-3 | . | CASSFQTGTYEQYF
TRBJ1-4 | TRBV6-1 | . | CATQTWAREKLFF